Following are 19 T cell receptor beta chains from one sample sequenced in a study of blood T cell repertoires in COVID-19. Assay: immunoSEQ multiplex PCR; the TCRdb copy retains only in-frame clones and omits some. In the table there are nearly 60,000 clones, almost 90% of which are singletons. The material sequenced was peripheral blood. The receptors originated from a man aged 60-69 years with active COVID-19.

The gene calls are TRBV11-2 and TRBJ2-7; 10 nucleotides agree with TRBD2. CDR1 SGHAT and CDR2 FQNNGV come from the germline V gene. The CDR3 is 16 amino acids. V dropped 1 base and J dropped 2; count of bases not matched to a gene: 5. CDR3 sequence: CASSLAGTSVPYEQYF. CDR3 coding DNA: TGTGCCAGCAGCTTAGCCGGGACTAGCGTCCCCTACGAGCAGTACTTC. Using reference TRBV11-2 and TRBJ2-7 for the parts outside the CDR3, the full variable domain is EAGVAQSPRYKIIEKRQSVAFWCNPISGHATLYWYQQILGQGPKLLIQFQNNGVVDDSQLPKDRFSAERLKGVDSTLKIQPAKLEDSAVYLCASSLAGTSVPYEQYFGPGTRLTVT.

This clone has a single count. The chain combines TRBV5-4 with TRBJ2-5; tentatively, D is TRBD2 (6 bases). Per the germline V gene, CDR1 is SGHNT and CDR2 is YYREEE (reference sequence). This CDR3 has 15 amino acids. V gave up 2 bases and J gave up 2 bases, with 13 bases separating them. CDR3 coding DNA: TGTGCCAGCAGCTTTAGTTTAGCGGATCAAGAGACCCAGTACTTC. It specifies CASSFSLADQETQYF. Looking up the rest from reference TRBV5-4 and TRBJ2-5 gives the full variable domain: ETGVTQSPTHLIKTRGQQVTLRCSSQSGHNTVSWYQQALGQGPQFIFQYYREEENGRGNFPPRFSGLQFPNYSSELNVNALELDDSALYLCASSFSLADQETQYFGPGTRLLVL.

V gene TRBV27 combines with J gene TRBJ2-3; possibly TRBD2 for D (6 bases). The CDR3 extends over 15 amino acids. Per the germline V gene, CDR1 is MNHEY and CDR2 is SMNVEV (reference sequence). V lost 7 bases, J lost 4 bases, and 18 bases lay in between. The CDR3 DNA sequence: TGTGCCAGCACCTCCCACCCCGCGGGGCCAGATACGCAGTATTTT. This translates into CASTSHPAGPDTQYF.

The V call is TRBV5-4, the J call TRBJ2-7; D is possibly TRBD2 (5 bases). The CDR3 covers 15 residues. Germline V gives CDR1 SGHNT, CDR2 YYREEE (reference sequence). V was shortened by 7 bases and J by 2 bases, with 19 bases between the two germline ends. Here the CDR3 DNA reads TGTGCCAGCCGCACCATGGGGTCGGGGACCTACGAGCAGTACTTC. Protein: CASRTMGSGTYEQYF. The complete variable domain, with remaining parts taken from reference TRBV5-4 and TRBJ2-7, reads ETGVTQSPTHLIKTRGQQVTLRCSSQSGHNTVSWYQQALGQGPQFIFQYYREEENGRGNFPPRFSGLQFPNYSSELNVNALELDDSALYLCASRTMGSGTYEQYFGPGTRLTVT.

The chain links TRBV19 to TRBJ2-3; 9 nucleotides align to TRBD1. Germline assignment: CDR1 LNHDA and CDR2 SQIVND (reference sequence). This CDR3 is 15 amino acids long. The V segment lost 9 bases and the J segment 2 bases; nucleotides outside the gene matches: 9. DNA of the CDR3: TGTGCCAGCCGCCGGGACAGGGCCCACACAGATACGCAGTATTTT. This codes for CASRRDRAHTDTQYF.

The chain is built from TRBV5-1 and TRBJ2-5; the D gene is possibly TRBD1 (6 bases). The CDR3 loop spans 15 amino acids. Looked up from germline, CDR1 is SGHRS and CDR2 is YFSETQ. Between the trimmed V and J ends, which lost 4 bases and 0 bases, there was a span of 13 bases. CDR3 nucleotide sequence: TGCGCCAGCAGCCTTTACCGGGACAACCAAGAGACCCAGTACTTC. Its protein is CASSLYRDNQETQYF.

The CDR3 here is CATSDPPGLTQYF. The CDR3 DNA sequence: TGTGCCACCAGTGACCCCCCTGGGCTCACGCAGTATTTT. The chain employs TRBV24-1 and TRBJ2-3; no firm D call. Germline V gene data show CDR1 as KGHDR and CDR2 as SFDVKD. There are 13 residues in the CDR3. V shed 4 bases and J shed 9 bases, with 13 bases lying between them.

The chain is built from TRBV5-1 and TRBJ1-1; a weak D match, TRBD1 (5 bases). V lost 1 base and J 2 bases, leaving 9 bases between the germline ends. CDR3 length: 14 residues. The germline V gene has CDR1 SGHRS and CDR2 YFSETQ. The CDR3 protein is CASSLPQVNTEAFF. DNA of the CDR3: TGCGCCAGCAGCTTGCCACAGGTCAACACTGAAGCTTTCTTT.

The chain carries TRBV10-3 and TRBJ1-5; 7 nucleotides line up with TRBD1. The CDR3 extends over 19 amino acids. In germline, CDR1 is ENHRY, CDR2 SYGVKD. The trim removed 0 bases at V and 4 bases at J, leaving 15 bases unmatched. CDR3 region: CAISESGDSEPGGNQPQHF. The CDR3 DNA is TGTGCCATCAGTGAGTCGGGGGACAGCGAACCAGGGGGGAATCAGCCCCAGCATTTT.

V is TRBV6-5 and J is TRBJ1-1; 10 bases are a match to TRBD1. Germline CDR1 is MNHEY and CDR2 is SVGAGI. The CDR3 extends over 14 amino acids. V dropped 4 bases and J dropped 1; count of bases not matched to a gene: 0. This CDR3 reads CASSWDRGNTEAFF. Here the CDR3 DNA reads TGTGCCAGCAGTTGGGACAGGGGGAACACTGAAGCTTTCTTT.

The chain is built from TRBV3-1 (or the pseudogene TRBV3-2) and TRBJ1-1; TRBD1 is a possible D gene (5 bases). This CDR3 region has 20 residues. Germline V lookup: CDR1 LGHDT, CDR2 YNNKEL (reference sequence). V was shortened by 1 base and J by 4 bases, with 28 bases between the two germline ends. CDR3 sequence reads: CASSQVRWSWAGSLRTEAFF. CDR3 bases: TGTGCCAGCAGCCAAGTACGGTGGTCTTGGGCAGGGTCTCTTCGCACTGAAGCTTTCTTT.

V is TRBV7-2 and J is TRBJ2-1; maybe TRBD1 (5 bases). Germline-derived CDR1 and CDR2 are SGHTA and FQGNSA. The CDR3 is 14 amino acids. V shed 6 bases and J shed 7 bases, with 16 bases lying between them. The CDR3 is CASRKVGQGNEQFF. DNA of the CDR3: TGTGCCAGCAGAAAAGTCGGGCAGGGAAATGAGCAGTTCTTC.

This clone was found a few times. The chain uses TRBV6-6 and TRBJ2-7; a weak D match, TRBD1 (5 bases). Trimming shortened V by 6 bases and J by 4 bases, and 16 bases separated the two germline ends. Germline lookup yields CDR1 MNHNY and CDR2 SVGAGI (reference sequence). The CDR3 consists of 14 residues. The CDR3: CASSPTRQGYEQYF. The DNA for the CDR3 is TGTGCCAGCAGCCCTACGCGGCAGGGTTACGAGCAGTACTTC.

The chain is built from TRBV5-1 and TRBJ1-4; D might be TRBD1 (6 bases). The CDR3 totals 13 residues. The V end was cut by 7 bases, the J end by 8 bases, with 15 bases between. CDR1 and CDR2 from the germline V gene are SGHRS and YFSETQ. The DNA for the CDR3 is TGCGCCAGCGCGGGGGGCCCAGAGGAAAAACTGTTTTTT. As protein: CASAGGPEEKLFF.

The rearrangement joins TRBV9 to TRBJ2-3; TRBD2 is a possible D gene (6 bases). Trimming stripped 3 bases from V and 6 bases from J, with 17 bases between. Germline CDR1 is SGDLS and CDR2 is YYNGEE. The CDR3 runs 15 residues. Written as DNA, the CDR3 is TGTGCCAGCAGCGAGGGACGGGGGACTTTTGATACGCAGTATTTT. Translating it yields CASSEGRGTFDTQYF.

The chain employs TRBV7-6 and TRBJ2-2, with D perhaps TRBD1 (8 bases). CDR3 length: 16 residues. The V and J ends lost 3 bases and 2 bases respectively, with 13 bases between them. The germline CDR1 and CDR2 sequences are SGHVS and FNYEAQ. The CDR3 sequence: CASSLYRGGNTGELFF. The CDR3 nucleotides read TGTGCCAGCAGCTTGTACAGGGGGGGAAACACCGGGGAGCTGTTTTTT.

This clone was observed a single time. Here the CDR3 reads CASSPPPGLAGDNEQFF. DNA of the CDR3: TGTGCCAGCAGCCCACCACCTGGACTAGCGGGGGACAATGAGCAGTTCTTC. The rearrangement joins TRBV7-9 to TRBJ2-1; 13 positions match TRBD2. V trimming: 5 bases; J trimming: 5 bases; junction bases outside the gene matches: 9. Germline CDR1 and CDR2: SEHNR and FQNEAQ (reference sequence). The CDR3 has 17 residues.

The chain is built from TRBV23-1 and TRBJ2-7, with D perhaps TRBD1 (5 bases). TRBV23-1 is an ORF for which the function is uncertain. Trimming removed 2 bases from V and 2 bases from J, with 13 bases in between. This CDR3 region has 15 residues. DNA for the CDR3: TGCGCCAGCAGTCAACCTAGGACAATTACCTACGAGCAGTACTTC. It is translated as CASSQPRTITYEQYF.

This clone is a singleton in its sample. The J gene is TRBJ1-5, the V gene TRBV6-6; 11 nucleotides agree with TRBD1. The V gene end was trimmed by 5 bases and the J gene end by 7 bases; junction bases not matched to a gene: 22. The CDR3 spans 20 residues. Germline CDR1 MNHNY, CDR2 SVGAGI (reference sequence). DNA of the CDR3: TGTGCCAGCAGTCAAAGCTCCAGGACAGGGGGCGCGTCGGGATCGCAGCCCCAGCATTTT. Its translation: CASSQSSRTGGASGSQPQHF.